The rows below give T cell receptor beta chains drawn from one sample of a study of human T cells and chemical hapten exposure. Each CDR3 protein is one row after TCRdb ran MiXCR on the RACE reads. The repertoire holds roughly 52,000 distinct CDR3 sequences, with around 10% as singletons. The specimen was whole blood, collected in connection with sensitization to the hapten diphenylcyclopropenone (DPC). These receptors were taken from a woman between 45 and 65 years old with alopecia areata. Some clones in this sample may be carry-over from other donors' samples. Both conserved end residues are part of each CDR3. D genes are given only for firm matches. Clone size is shown for a subset of rows, as once, few, many or a class of expanded clone.

CDR3nt: TGTGCCAGCAGCTTAGGACAGCCCGATACGCAGTATTTT; CDR3aa: CASSLGQPDTQYF; abundance: many; j_gene: TRBJ2-3; v_gene: TRBV7-6; d_gene: NA
CDR3nt: TGTGCCAGCAGTTTACAGGGGAGGACAGATACGCAGTATTTT; CDR3aa: CASSLQGRTDTQYF; abundance: many; j_gene: TRBJ2-3; v_gene: TRBV12-3/TRBV12-4; d_gene: NA
CDR3nt: TGTGCCAGCAGTTACGCGCCAGGGGGCTACTATGGCTACACCTTC; CDR3aa: CASSYAPGGYYGYTF; abundance: once; j_gene: TRBJ1-2; v_gene: TRBV6-2/TRBV6-3; d_gene: TRBD1
CDR3nt: TGTGCCAGCGAAGACTTTCGTCGGTCTGGGAACACTGAAGCTTTCTTT; CDR3aa: CASEDFRRSGNTEAFF; abundance: NA; j_gene: TRBJ1-1; v_gene: TRBV6-9; d_gene: NA
CDR3nt: TGTGCCAGCAGCCCTGGACAGGAAAAACTGTTTTTT; CDR3aa: CASSPGQEKLFF; abundance: many; j_gene: TRBJ1-4; v_gene: TRBV9; d_gene: NA
CDR3nt: TGCAGCGTTGAAAATCGACAGGGTAGCAATGAGCAGTTCTTC; CDR3aa: CSVENRQGSNEQFF; abundance: NA; j_gene: TRBJ2-1; v_gene: TRBV29-1; d_gene: TRBD1
CDR3nt: TGTGCCAGCAGTGACCTGTCAGGGCCTAGCACAGATACGCAGTATTTT; CDR3aa: CASSDLSGPSTDTQYF; abundance: few; j_gene: TRBJ2-3; v_gene: TRBV2; d_gene: NA
CDR3nt: TGCAGTGCTAGAGCACTAGCGGGGGTAACAGATACGCAGTATTTT; CDR3aa: CSARALAGVTDTQYF; abundance: NA; j_gene: TRBJ2-3; v_gene: TRBV20-1; d_gene: TRBD2
CDR3nt: TGTGCCACCCGTCGTGGAAACAAGGGCACTGAAGCTTTCTTT; CDR3aa: CATRRGNKGTEAFF; abundance: many; j_gene: TRBJ1-1; v_gene: TRBV6-6; d_gene: NA
CDR3nt: TGTGCCAGCAGCTTAGGAGCGGGGGGGTACAATGAGCAGTTCTTC; CDR3aa: CASSLGAGGYNEQFF; abundance: few; j_gene: TRBJ2-1; v_gene: TRBV11-2; d_gene: TRBD2
CDR3nt: TGTGCCAGCAGTCTTTGGGGGGATACGCAGTATTTT; CDR3aa: CASSLWGDTQYF; abundance: many; j_gene: TRBJ2-3; v_gene: TRBV12-3/TRBV12-4; d_gene: NA
CDR3nt: TGTGCCAGCAGCCAGTTTAGGGGAAGGACTGAAGCTTTCTTT; CDR3aa: CASSQFRGRTEAFF; abundance: many; j_gene: TRBJ1-1; v_gene: TRBV3-1; d_gene: NA
CDR3nt: TGCAGTGCTTGGGCCTTTGGAAACACTGAAGCTTTCTTT; CDR3aa: CSAWAFGNTEAFF; abundance: few; j_gene: TRBJ1-1; v_gene: TRBV20-1; d_gene: NA
CDR3nt: TGTGCCAGCTCCCCCATGGCCGAGGCGGATGAGCAGTTCTTC; CDR3aa: CASSPMAEADEQFF; abundance: few; j_gene: TRBJ2-1; v_gene: TRBV18; d_gene: NA
CDR3nt: TGTGCCAGCAGTTTACGGGAGAACACTGAAGCTTTCTTT; CDR3aa: CASSLRENTEAFF; abundance: many; j_gene: TRBJ1-1; v_gene: TRBV12-3/TRBV12-4; d_gene: NA
CDR3nt: TGTGCCAGCAGTTGGGAGGGCAGAGCTGAAGCTTTCTTT; CDR3aa: CASSWEGRAEAFF; abundance: few; j_gene: TRBJ1-1; v_gene: TRBV6-6; d_gene: NA
CDR3nt: TGTGCCAGCAGCCCCGAGTTCATGAACACTGAAGCTTTCTTT; CDR3aa: CASSPEFMNTEAFF; abundance: NA; j_gene: TRBJ1-1; v_gene: TRBV9; d_gene: NA
CDR3nt: TGCAGCGTTACACGACGGTTCGACGAGCAGTACTTC; CDR3aa: CSVTRRFDEQYF; abundance: few; j_gene: TRBJ2-7; v_gene: TRBV29-1; d_gene: NA
CDR3nt: TGTGCCAGCAGTTACTCGATGGTCGGGGGGGCAATGGATACGCAGTATTTT; CDR3aa: CASSYSMVGGAMDTQYF; abundance: NA; j_gene: TRBJ2-3; v_gene: TRBV6-5; d_gene: TRBD2
CDR3nt: TGTGCCAGCAGTTCCGACAGTGACTCACCCCTCCACTTT; CDR3aa: CASSSDSDSPLHF; abundance: NA; j_gene: TRBJ1-6; v_gene: TRBV7-2; d_gene: NA
CDR3nt: TGTGCCAGCAGTGGGGACAGGGTTAGCAATCAGCCCCAGCATTTT; CDR3aa: CASSGDRVSNQPQHF; abundance: few; j_gene: TRBJ1-5; v_gene: TRBV2; d_gene: TRBD1
CDR3nt: TGTGCCAGCAGAAAACTAGCTTTCAATGAGCAGTTCTTC; CDR3aa: CASRKLAFNEQFF; abundance: many; j_gene: TRBJ2-1; v_gene: TRBV7-9; d_gene: NA
CDR3nt: TGTGCCAGCAGCTTGGATACAGGGCTAGGCGAGCAGTACTTC; CDR3aa: CASSLDTGLGEQYF; abundance: few; j_gene: TRBJ2-7; v_gene: TRBV5-4; d_gene: NA
CDR3nt: TGTGCCAGCAGCTTAGTTGGGTCTAGGAATGAGCAGTTCTTC; CDR3aa: CASSLVGSRNEQFF; abundance: many; j_gene: TRBJ2-1; v_gene: TRBV7-6; d_gene: NA
CDR3nt: TGTGCCAGCAGCTCTGCGAACACTGAAGCTTTCTTT; CDR3aa: CASSSANTEAFF; abundance: NA; j_gene: TRBJ1-1; v_gene: TRBV5-4; d_gene: NA
CDR3nt: TGTGCCAGCAGCTTAGCTCCGGGACAGGGCACAGATACGCAGTATTTT; CDR3aa: CASSLAPGQGTDTQYF; abundance: NA; j_gene: TRBJ2-3; v_gene: TRBV11-2; d_gene: TRBD1